The 30 T cell receptor beta chains in this list originate from one sample, sequenced in a study of radiation and T cells in renal cell carcinoma. Repertoires were generated with immunoSEQ multiplex PCR, while TCRdb's copy carries only in-frame clones and drops some. The table shows 150,000 to 160,000 clones, with roughly 89% occurring only once. As to time point: blood 2 weeks post-SBRT. The treatment here: 15 Gy SBRT to primary tumor, nephrectomy 4 weeks later. The sequences come from blood, collected from a patient whose treatment included radiotherapy and nephrectomy. These receptors all come from a woman aged 45-60 years with renal cell carcinoma.

The chain links TRBV18 to TRBJ1-1; D gene unclear. V was pared by 2 bases and J by 4 bases, with 8 bases between. Germline V CDR1 and CDR2: KGHSH, LQKENI. The CDR3 runs to 13 residues. In nucleotides, the CDR3 is TGTGCCAGCTCACCATACGATGTCACTGAAGCTTTCTTT. It translates to CASSPYDVTEAFF.

The gene calls are TRBV5-6 and TRBJ2-3; tentatively, D is TRBD2 (5 bases). The length of the CDR3 is 13 residues. V lost 4 bases and J lost 5, with 11 bases in between. Germline V gives CDR1 SGHDT, CDR2 YYEEEE. CDR3 sequence: CASSLIEGDTQYF. The CDR3 DNA reads TGTGCCAGCAGCCTGATTGAGGGAGATACGCAGTATTTT.

This clone appeared once. The chain's CDR3 is CASSLSQRGTGELFF. DNA for the CDR3: TGTGCCAGCAGCTTATCCCAGCGGGGCACCGGGGAGCTGTTTTTT. The V gene is TRBV7-3, the J gene TRBJ2-2; 7 bases map to TRBD2. The CDR3 consists of 15 residues. V lost 2 bases to trimming and J lost 4 bases; unmatched junction nucleotides: 4. Germline CDR1 SGHTA, CDR2 FQGTGA.

The chain uses TRBV7-9 and TRBJ1-5, with D perhaps matching TRBD1 (6 bases). The V gene's germline CDR1 is SEHNR and CDR2 FQNEAQ (reference sequence). Trimming stripped 1 base from V and 7 bases from J, with 14 bases between. This CDR3 spans 15 amino acids. Written as DNA, the CDR3 is TGTGCCAGCAGCTTAGGTCAGAGGGGGGACCAGCCCCAGCATTTT. Translating it yields CASSLGQRGDQPQHF.

This chain joins TRBV9 and TRBJ2-5, with 10 positions matching TRBD2. With 1 base clipped from V and 5 bases from J, the junction kept 2 bases outside the gene matches. Germline V gene lookup returns CDR1 SGDLS and CDR2 YYNGEE. This CDR3 region has 14 residues. The CDR3 DNA reads TGTGCCAGCAGCGTAACTAGCGGGGACGAGACCCAGTACTTC. It codes for CASSVTSGDETQYF.

The chain couples TRBV19 to TRBJ2-2, with 7 positions matching TRBD1. The CDR3 totals 18 residues. V shed 7 bases and J 0 bases; nucleotides not matched to a gene: 14. Germline assignment: CDR1 LNHDA and CDR2 SQIVND (reference sequence). CDR3 protein: CASTRRWDSASNTGELFF. CDR3 DNA sequence: TGTGCCAGTACCAGACGCTGGGACAGCGCTTCGAACACCGGGGAGCTGTTTTTT. The full variable domain, with the rest looked up from reference TRBV19 and TRBJ2-2, is DGGITQSPKYLFRKEGQNVTLSCEQNLNHDAMYWYRQDPGQGLRLIYYSQIVNDFQKGDIAEGYSVSREKKESFPLTVTSAQKNPTAFYLCASTRRWDSASNTGELFFGEGSRLTVL.

The J gene is TRBJ2-7, the V gene TRBV5-6; D perhaps matches TRBD1 (6 bases). V was trimmed by 2 bases and J by 2 bases, leaving 17 bases between them. This CDR3 has 16 residues. CDR1 and CDR2 from the germline V gene are SGHDT and YYEEEE. This CDR3 reads CASSLLGQRSAYEQYF. CDR3 DNA sequence: TGTGCCAGCAGCTTATTGGGACAACGGTCAGCCTACGAGCAGTACTTC.

The chain uses TRBV25-1 and TRBJ2-3; D is possibly TRBD1 (6 bases). This CDR3 contains 14 residues. The V gene's germline CDR1 is MGHDK and CDR2 SYGVNS. Deletions cut 5 bases from V and 0 bases from J, with 9 bases between. The CDR3 protein is CASSKTGSTDTQYF. CDR3 in DNA: TGTGCCAGCAGTAAAACAGGGAGCACAGATACGCAGTATTTT. Based on the CDR3 plus reference TRBV25-1 and TRBJ2-3, the full variable domain is EADIYQTPRYLVIGTGKKITLECSQTMGHDKMYWYQQDPGMELHLIHYSYGVNSTEKGDLSSESTVSRIRTEHFPLTLESARPSHTSQYLCASSKTGSTDTQYFGPGTRLTVL.

Remarks on this clone: Compared with germline, one end of the junction differs, possibly owing to a read error. This same CDR3 is encoded by further DNA sequences in the sample. This chain uses TRBV5-1 with TRBJ1-2, with 7 bases aligning to TRBD1. CDR3 length: 15 residues. CDR1 is SGHRS and CDR2 is YFSETQ in the germline V gene. For the CDR3, the DNA is TGCGCCAGCAGCACAAATACAGGGGCGGGGTATGGCTACACTTTC. This encodes CASSTNTGAGYGYTF.

The chain combines TRBV4-3 with TRBJ1-2; D is ambiguous. The CDR3 runs to 17 residues. V was pared by 0 bases and J by 3 bases, with 17 bases between. CDR1 and CDR2 from the germline V gene are LGHNA and YSLEER. CDR3 residues: CASSQDTSPAGHYGYTF. CDR3 bases: TGCGCCAGCAGCCAAGATACCTCCCCGGCAGGCCACTATGGCTACACCTTC.

V gene TRBV5-1 combines with J gene TRBJ1-2; 7 positions match TRBD1. V lost 4 bases, J lost 5 bases, and 17 bases stayed unmatched. Germline V gene data show CDR1 as SGHRS and CDR2 as YFSETQ. This CDR3 region has 17 residues. CDR3 in amino acids: CASSITGTAHSGYGYTF. DNA of the CDR3: TGCGCCAGCAGCATAACCGGGACAGCGCACTCGGGGTATGGCTACACCTTC. The complete variable domain, with remaining parts taken from reference TRBV5-1 and TRBJ1-2, reads KAGVTQTPRYLIKTRGQQVTLSCSPISGHRSVSWYQQTPGQGLQFLFEYFSETQRNKGNFPGRFSGRQFSNSRSEMNVSTLELGDSALYLCASSITGTAHSGYGYTFGSGTRLTVV.

The chain employs TRBV18 and TRBJ1-6; D remains ambiguous. V lost 2 bases, J lost 6 bases, and 17 bases lay in between. This CDR3 contains 17 residues. CDR1 and CDR2 from the germline V gene are KGHSH and LQKENI. The CDR3 here is CASSPLSGSQANSPLHF. The CDR3, as DNA: TGTGCCAGCTCACCATTGAGCGGGAGTCAGGCTAATTCACCCCTCCACTTT.

V gene TRBV27 combines with J gene TRBJ2-3; D is possibly TRBD2 (6 bases). Trimming took 7 bases from V and 5 from J, leaving 22 bases between them. CDR3 size: 16 residues. The V gene's germline CDR1 is MNHEY and CDR2 SMNVEV (reference sequence). The CDR3 bases are TGTGCCAGCACTTCTGCTCCGGGACGGGGGAGAGATACGCAGTATTTT. This gives the protein CASTSAPGRGRDTQYF.

The DNA of the CDR3 is TGTGCCACCAGCAACGGACCTGGCGAAAAACTGTTTTTT. This encodes CATSNGPGEKLFF. This chain connects TRBV15 to TRBJ1-4; D remains unclear. Trimming shortened V by 4 bases and J by 8 bases, and 11 bases separated the two germline ends. The CDR3 is 13 residues long. In germline, CDR1 is LNHNV, CDR2 YYDKDF (reference sequence).

This clone was recorded a few times. The chain joins TRBV7-2 to TRBJ1-1; D is unresolved. V shed 4 bases and J shed 1 base, with 10 bases lying between them. The CDR3 consists of 14 residues. Germline V gene sequence: CDR1 SGHTA, CDR2 FQGNSA. The CDR3 nucleotides read TGTGCCAGCAGCTGGAGCAGAACGAACACTGAAGCTTTCTTT. Residues: CASSWSRTNTEAFF.

The genes are TRBV6-6 and TRBJ1-2, with 7 bases fitting TRBD1. With 1 base clipped from V and 6 bases from J, the junction kept 8 bases outside the gene matches. Per germline, CDR1 MNHNY and CDR2 SVGAGI (reference sequence). This CDR3 comprises 15 residues. This chain's CDR3 is CASSYWGRQGDGYTF. The DNA for the CDR3 is TGTGCCAGCAGTTACTGGGGCAGACAGGGTGATGGCTACACCTTC.

The chain uses TRBV10-2 and TRBJ2-3; 13 positions agree with TRBD2. Trimming took 7 bases from V and 6 from J; bases not matched to a gene: 4. The germline CDR1 and CDR2 sequences are WSHSY and SAAADI. The CDR3 contains 14 residues. The CDR3 is CASTGLAGVDTQYF. Here the CDR3 DNA reads TGCGCCAGCACTGGACTAGCGGGGGTTGATACGCAGTATTTT.

This clone showed up just once. The chain couples TRBV7-6 to TRBJ2-7, with D possibly matching TRBD1 (6 bases). V dropped 5 bases and J dropped 3 bases, with 11 bases sitting between them. The CDR3 loop spans 13 amino acids. In germline, CDR1 is SGHVS, CDR2 FNYEAQ. In DNA form, the CDR3 reads TGTGCCAGCAGCCCCCAACAGGGCTACGAGCAGTACTTC. It encodes CASSPQQGYEQYF.

The chain couples TRBV11-2 to TRBJ2-7, with D tentatively TRBD1 (5 bases). The CDR3 runs to 12 residues. The V gene's germline CDR1 is SGHAT and CDR2 FQNNGV. Trimming took off 5 bases at V and 3 bases at J, with 8 bases between the two ends. The CDR3 reads CASSTDSYEQYF. The CDR3, as DNA: TGTGCCAGCAGCACAGACAGCTACGAGCAGTACTTC.

This sequence joins TRBV30 and TRBJ2-7, with a possible D match to TRBD1 (6 bases). Germline assignment: CDR1 GTSNPN and CDR2 SVGIG (reference sequence). The CDR3 runs 13 residues. V lost 4 bases to trimming and J lost 7 bases, with 17 bases between them. CDR3 region: CAWKYSGVGEQYF. CDR3 in DNA: TGTGCCTGGAAGTATTCAGGGGTGGGGGAGCAGTACTTC.

This clone occurred once. The chain has TRBV7-9 and TRBJ1-1; TRBD1 is a possible D gene (5 bases). This CDR3 is 14 amino acids long. From germline, CDR1 is SEHNR and CDR2 FQNEAQ (reference sequence). V dropped 2 bases and J dropped 6 bases, with 13 bases sitting between them. The CDR3 DNA is TGTGCCAGCAGCTTATCCCAGGGTTACCCTGAAGCTTTCTTT. Amino acids: CASSLSQGYPEAFF.

This chain joins TRBV21-1 and TRBJ1-2; the D call in the table, TRBD1, was not verified against the DNA. TRBV21-1 is designated a pseudogene. The CDR3 consists of 16 residues. The CDR3 here is CASSKGGQGWTDGYTF. The CDR3 coding sequence is TGTGCCAGCAGCAAAGGGGGACAGGGTTGGACCGATGGCTACACCTTC.

The V call is TRBV10-3, the J call TRBJ2-2; TRBD1 or TRBD2 may be the D gene (5 bases each). The CDR3 is made up of 15 amino acids. V lost 3 bases and J 5 bases, leaving 13 bases between the germline ends. Germline values: CDR1 ENHRY, CDR2 SYGVKD. DNA of the CDR3: TGTGCCATCAGTGAATATAGGGGAGATACCGGGGAGCTGTTTTTT. Translation: CAISEYRGDTGELFF.

The count of this clone is one. At one end, the junction sequence differs from germline, possibly due to a read error. J is TRBJ1-2 and V is TRBV4-3; a possible D gene is TRBD1 (5 bases). The CDR3 length is 16 residues. The V gene's germline CDR1 is LGHNA and CDR2 YSLEER. In DNA form, the CDR3 reads TGCGCCGGCAGCCAAGATATAGGGCAGGGCAACTATGGCTACACCTTC. This encodes CAGSQDIGQGNYGYTF.

This clone has only one observation. The V call is TRBV18, the J call TRBJ1-2; the D is unclear. The germline CDR1 and CDR2 sequences are KGHSH and LQKENI. This CDR3 has 15 residues. V lost 1 base and J 5 bases, leaving 14 bases between the germline ends. The CDR3 region is CASSPLPGPLYGYTF. The CDR3 bases are TGTGCCAGCTCACCACTACCCGGGCCACTTTATGGCTACACCTTC.

The chain joins TRBV6-6 to TRBJ2-2; 9 bases align to TRBD2. Germline loops: CDR1 MNHNY, CDR2 SVGAGI (reference sequence). The CDR3 extends over 15 amino acids. V shed 6 bases, J shed 0 bases, and the junction held 2 bases outside the gene matches. The CDR3 bases are TGTGCCAGCAGCTGGACTAGCGCGAACACCGGGGAGCTGTTTTTT. Protein product: CASSWTSANTGELFF.

The genes are TRBV12-5 and TRBJ1-5; D remains ambiguous. Trimming took off 6 bases at V and 6 bases at J, with 9 bases between the two ends. The CDR3 has 12 amino acids. Germline V gene sequence: CDR1 LGHNT, CDR2 FRNRAP. CDR3 DNA sequence: TGTGCTAGTGGCCCCGAGGGTCAGCCCCAGCATTTT. Residues: CASGPEGQPQHF.

V is TRBV29-1 and J is TRBJ2-4; weak D call: TRBD2 (5 bases). Trimming stripped 2 bases from V and 9 bases from J, with 17 bases between. The CDR3 spans 14 residues. CDR1 and CDR2 from the germline V gene are SQVTM and ANQGSEA. DNA for the CDR3: TGCAGCGTTGAATTGGGGAAGGGAGCTAGCATTCAGTACTTC. This translates into CSVELGKGASIQYF.

V gene TRBV4-2 combines with J gene TRBJ2-3; 10 bases are shared with TRBD1. V was clipped by 3 bases and J by 2 bases; unmatched bases: 2. This CDR3 contains 15 residues. Germline lookup yields CDR1 LGHNA and CDR2 YNFKEQ. The CDR3 loop reads CASSQGTGVTDTQYF. The CDR3 nucleotides are TGTGCCAGCAGCCAGGGGACAGGGGTCACAGATACGCAGTATTTT.

The gene calls are TRBV7-2 and TRBJ2-7, with 8 positions matching TRBD1. Per germline, CDR1 SGHTA and CDR2 FQGNSA. Losses at the gene ends were 5 bases for V and 3 bases for J; bases not matched to a gene: 9. The CDR3 sequence is 15 residues long. In DNA, the CDR3 is TGTGCCAGCAGCCCCGACAGGGGCCGGTTCTACGAGCAGTACTTC. Its translation: CASSPDRGRFYEQYF.